A selection of T cell receptor beta chains follows, all from one sample in a study of regulatory T cells in long-lasting Graves disease. Each CDR3 protein is one row after TCRdb ran MiXCR on the multiplex PCR reads. Of 400,000 to 600,000 distinct CDR3 sequences in the sample, about 22% are singletons; the top ten hold roughly 7%. The sample here was peripheral blood mononuclear cells (PBMCs), taken when the disease was refractory, from a patient treated with antithyroid drugs. These receptors were collected from a female donor with Graves disease. Each CDR3 is given with its conserved first and last residue. The order of the fields is clone size, D gene, J gene, V gene, CDR3 DNA, CDR3 protein. A D gene is named only where the DNA matches it firmly. Expanded clones are given a class, and other clones once, few, many or no size at all.

few,NA,TRBJ1-2,TRBV19,TGTGCCAGTAGTATGGCAGGGATCAACTATGGCTACACCTTC,CASSMAGINYGYTF
many,NA,TRBJ2-4,TRBV24-1,TGTGCCACCAGTGAGGAGGGAACGAACATTCAGTACTTC,CATSEEGTNIQYF
many,NA,TRBJ2-2,TRBV28,TGTGCCAGCAGTTCCAACAGCCCCGGGGAGCTGTTTTTT,CASSSNSPGELFF
many,NA,TRBJ1-1,TRBV28,TGTGCCAGCAGTTTTGGTCCCAGGGTGTACACTGAAGCTTTCTTT,CASSFGPRVYTEAFF
few,NA,TRBJ1-1,TRBV10-3,TGTGCCACCACGGGACAAGATGTGAACACTGAAGCTTTCTTT,CATTGQDVNTEAFF
many,NA,TRBJ2-7,TRBV7-2,TGTGCCAGCAGCGCAACTAGGACCCTCCCGAACGAGCAGTACTTC,CASSATRTLPNEQYF
many,NA,TRBJ2-2,TRBV5-1,TGCGCCAGCAGTGTTTGGGACGCCTCCACCGGGGAGCTGTTTTTT,CASSVWDASTGELFF
once,TRBD1,TRBJ1-2,TRBV3-1,TGTGCCAGCAGCCTAAGTGACAGGGTAAACTATGGCTACACCTTC,CASSLSDRVNYGYTF
few,NA,TRBJ1-1,TRBV20-1,TGCAGTGCTAGAGATTTGGCAGGGAACTCTGAAGCTTTCTTT,CSARDLAGNSEAFF
NA,TRBD2,TRBJ2-2,TRBV7-9,TGTGCCAGCGCGGGAGAGGGTATAAACACCGGGGAGCTGTTTTTT,CASAGEGINTGELFF
many,NA,TRBJ2-7,TRBV6-1,TGTGCCAGCAGGGGTACAGGGAGAAAATACGAGCAGTACTTC,CASRGTGRKYEQYF
few,NA,TRBJ1-1,TRBV29-1,TGCAGCGTTGAAGTCCAGGGTAGGAACACTGAAGCTTTCTTT,CSVEVQGRNTEAFF
NA,TRBD2,TRBJ2-7,TRBV20-1,TGCAGTGCTAGAGCAGCCGGGACTACGAGCTCCTACGAGCAGTACTTC,CSARAAGTTSSYEQYF
NA,NA,TRBJ1-5,TRBV18,TGTGCCAGCTCACCAAATCCCACTCAGCCCCAGCATTTT,CASSPNPTQPQHF
few,NA,TRBJ2-7,TRBV15,TGTGCCACCAGCAGAGATCAGGCGGCGTCCGAGCAGTACTTC,CATSRDQAASEQYF
few,NA,TRBJ1-1,TRBV11-2,TGTGCCAGCAGCAAGGGCCCGCTGGGAGCTTTCTTT,CASSKGPLGAFF
few,TRBD1,TRBJ1-2,TRBV19,TGTGCCAGCCAAAGACAGGGCTATGGCTACACCTTC,CASQRQGYGYTF
NA,NA,TRBJ2-2,TRBV27,TGTGCCAGCAGCAGCTTCGAGAACACCGGGGAGCTGTTTTTT,CASSSFENTGELFF
many,NA,TRBJ2-5,TRBV28,TGTGCCAGCAGGGGGGATTTCGGGAAGACCCAGTACTTC,CASRGDFGKTQYF
few,NA,TRBJ1-2,TRBV19,TGTGCCAGTAGTACCTCCCGCGGACGGTTCAACTATGGCTACACCTTC,CASSTSRGRFNYGYTF
many,NA,TRBJ2-5,TRBV30,TGTGCCTGGAGTAGCTTTCAAGAGACCCAGTACTTC,CAWSSFQETQYF
many,TRBD2,TRBJ2-7,TRBV12-3/TRBV12-4,TGTGCCAGCAGTTTGTCCCCACTAGCGGGACCCTACGAGCAGTACTTC,CASSLSPLAGPYEQYF
NA,NA,TRBJ1-2,TRBV13,TGTGCCAGCAGCCCGTACCGCTATGGCTACACCTTC,CASSPYRYGYTF
few,TRBD1,TRBJ1-5,TRBV12-3/TRBV12-4,TGTGCCAGCAGCTACCAGGGGGATCAGCCCCAGCATTTT,CASSYQGDQPQHF
many,NA,TRBJ1-5,TRBV6-1,TGTGCCAGCAGTGCGGGGGGCCAGCCCCAGCATTTT,CASSAGGQPQHF
NA,NA,TRBJ2-7,TRBV3-1,TGTGCCAGCAGCCAACGTGTTTGGAGCTCCTACGAGCAGTACTTC,CASSQRVWSSYEQYF
many,TRBD1,TRBJ2-7,TRBV28,TGTGCCAGCAGGCTTACGGACAGGGTGAATGCCTACGAGCAGTACTTC,CASRLTDRVNAYEQYF